This T cell receptor (beta chain) was obtained from a study of Ad26.COV2.S vaccination and SARS-CoV-2 variants. As for the study in general: Intramuscular Ad26.COV2.S at 5x10^10 or 1x10^11 viral particles.

Whole-study findings and limits: Total T cell responses may have been underestimated by the TCR breadth and depth analyses. Those who received vaccine or placebo ended up with similar non-spike TCR breadth.

Specified treatment: around 19 received Ad26.COV2.S at low or high dose, single or two shots; 5 received placebo; per-sample allocation not given. The study sampled participants on day 63 after the first vaccine or placebo injection. Here immunoSEQ multiplex PCR was the method, and the copy in TCRdb shows in-frame clones only, minus some. Of roughly 500,000 clones in the sample, 80% to 90% were seen once. In the case of this clone: Its antigen is unknown.

Sequences were derived from peripheral blood, sampled in a trial of Ad26.COV2.S vaccine versus placebo. The sequence was collected from a person between 18 and 65 years old who received the Ad26.COV2.S COVID-19 vaccine or a placebo.

The CDR3: CASSILGFYGYTF. The CDR3 bases are TGTGCCAGTAGTATTCTAGGCTTCTATGGCTACACCTTC. V usage is TRBV19 and J usage is TRBJ1-2; D gene unclear. The V gene's germline CDR1 is LNHDA and CDR2 SQIVND (reference sequence). V gave up 3 bases and J gave up 4 bases, with 9 bases separating them. The CDR3 is 13 residues long.